Following are 15 T cell receptor beta chains from one sample sequenced in a study of T cell clones after liver transplantation. Sequencing was performed with immunoSEQ multiplex PCR; in TCRdb, only in-frame clones are kept and a portion is missing. The repertoire consists of tens of thousands of clones, with around four fifths occurring once and the leading ten covering approximately 0.45%. Source: CD4+ T cells from blood, taken 46 months after liver transplant. These TCRs come from a human patient who received a liver transplant. The graft donor may have contributed some T cells.

This chain links TRBV28 with TRBJ2-7, with D perhaps matching TRBD2 (6 bases). The CDR3 extends over 14 amino acids. The V and J ends lost 5 bases and 7 bases respectively, with 18 bases between them. Germline CDR1 reads MDHEN; CDR2 reads SYDVKM. The CDR3 sequence is CASSPAGSRREQYF. Here the CDR3 DNA reads TGTGCCAGCAGTCCCGCCGGGAGCCGACGGGAGCAGTACTTC.

A few counts support this clone. The chain is built from TRBV28 and TRBJ1-5; no definite D call. V lost 6 bases, J lost 2 bases, and 14 bases lay in between. Germline V gene data show CDR1 as MDHEN and CDR2 as SYDVKM. This CDR3 is built from 15 residues. The CDR3 sequence is CASSSAFLGNQPQHF. The CDR3 nucleotides are TGTGCCAGCAGCTCCGCCTTTCTGGGCAATCAGCCCCAGCATTTT.

The genes are TRBV30 and TRBJ1-2; no definite D call. Deletions cut 0 bases from V and 8 bases from J, with 7 bases between. The CDR3 extends over 11 amino acids. Germline V lookup: CDR1 GTSNPN, CDR2 SVGIG (reference sequence). The CDR3 loop reads CAWSVPGGYTF. CDR3 in DNA: TGTGCCTGGAGTGTACCTGGAGGCTACACCTTC. The full variable domain, in which reference TRBV30 and TRBJ1-2 provide the parts outside the CDR3, is SQTIHQWPATLVQPVGSPLSLECTVEGTSNPNLYWYRQAAGRGLQLLFYSVGIGQISSEVPQNLSASRPQDRQFILSSKKLLLSDSGFYLCAWSVPGGYTFGSGTRLTVV.

A single count supports this clone. This chain links TRBV11-2 with TRBJ2-7; D unclear. There are 12 residues in the CDR3. CDR1 SGHAT and CDR2 FQNNGV come from the germline V gene. V shed 5 bases and J shed 6 bases, with 11 bases lying between them. The CDR3 loop reads CASSPQLGEQYF. In nucleotides, the CDR3 is TGTGCCAGCAGCCCTCAACTGGGCGAGCAGTACTTC.

The rearrangement joins TRBV7-3 to TRBJ1-1, with D maybe TRBD1 (5 bases). CDR1 and CDR2 (germline): SGHTA, FQGTGA. The length of the CDR3 is 13 residues. V lost 5 bases, J lost 5 bases, and 12 bases lay in between. This chain's CDR3 is CASSLRQGTEAFF. DNA for the CDR3: TGTGCCAGCAGCCTTCGGCAGGGTACTGAAGCTTTCTTT.

The rearrangement uses TRBV10-2 and TRBJ2-3, with TRBD2 identical over 9 bases. With 7 bases clipped from V and 0 bases from J, the junction kept 5 bases outside the gene matches. CDR3 length equals 15 residues. In germline, CDR1 is WSHSY, CDR2 SAAADI. CDR3: CASTREGRSTDTQYF. The CDR3 bases are TGCGCCAGCACGCGGGAGGGTAGGAGCACAGATACGCAGTATTTT.

The CDR3 region is CASSGRTGNYEQYF. Here the CDR3 DNA reads TGTGCCAGCAGTGGCCGGACAGGGAACTACGAGCAGTACTTC. V and J are TRBV6-1 and TRBJ2-7; 8 bases are shared with TRBD1. The CDR3 contains 14 residues. The V gene end was trimmed by 4 bases and the J gene end by 3 bases; junction bases not matched to a gene: 5. Looked up from germline, CDR1 is MNHNS and CDR2 is SASEGT.

A single count supports this clone. The V gene is TRBV7-2, the J gene TRBJ2-3, with a weak D call TRBD1 (6 bases). V dropped 10 bases and J dropped 2 bases, with 19 bases sitting between them. CDR1 and CDR2 (germline): SGHTA, FQGNSA. The CDR3 is 15 amino acids. CDR3 nucleotides: TGTGCCAACTCCGAGGGGGTATACCTCACAGATACGCAGTATTTT. Translating gives CANSEGVYLTDTQYF.

The rearrangement joins TRBV13 to TRBJ2-3; D not resolved. This CDR3 has 13 residues. Trimming removed 0 bases from V and 7 bases from J, with 8 bases in between. In germline, CDR1 is PRHDT, CDR2 FYEKMQ (reference sequence). For the CDR3, the DNA is TGTGCCAGCAGCTTAGGGCGCGCAAATACGCAGTATTTT. It encodes CASSLGRANTQYF.

This clone has a single count. This sequence joins TRBV5-1 and TRBJ1-1, with unresolved D. Trimming removed 2 bases at V and 8 bases at J, with 10 bases between. CDR1 and CDR2 (germline): SGHRS, YFSETQ. The CDR3 length is 12 residues. The CDR3 nucleotides read TGCGCCAGCAGCTTTGGCGGACCGGAAGCTTTCTTT. This translates into CASSFGGPEAFF.

CDR3 sequence reads: CASSLMGQGKGYTF. The CDR3 DNA reads as TGTGCCAGCTCCCTCATGGGACAGGGGAAGGGCTACACCTTC. V is TRBV18 and J is TRBJ1-2; 10 nucleotides align to TRBD1. The V segment lost 6 bases and the J segment 8 bases; nucleotides outside the gene matches: 9. The CDR3 is made up of 14 amino acids. Germline CDR1 and CDR2: KGHSH and LQKENI.

V usage is TRBV7-6 and J usage is TRBJ1-2, with 7 nucleotides matching TRBD1. The CDR3 length is 13 residues. The germline gives CDR1 SGHVS, CDR2 FNYEAQ. The V and J ends lost 4 bases and 4 bases, in that order; junction bases with no gene match: 3. The CDR3 region has the DNA TGTGCCAGCAGCTCGACAGGGAGCTATGGCTACACCTTC. Translation gives CASSSTGSYGYTF.

V usage is TRBV18 and J usage is TRBJ1-4; tentative D call: TRBD1 (6 bases). V was shortened by 3 bases and J by 5 bases, with 10 bases between the two germline ends. Looked up from germline, CDR1 is KGHSH and CDR2 is LQKENI. The CDR3 spans 14 residues. CDR3 in DNA: TGTGCCAGCTCACCGGACAGCTCCAATGAAAAACTGTTTTTT. Protein: CASSPDSSNEKLFF.

This clone has just a few counts. The rearrangement links TRBV5-4 to TRBJ2-7, with D unresolved. With 4 bases removed from V and 3 bases from J, the gap between germline ends came to 8 bases. CDR1 and CDR2 from the germline V gene are SGHNT and YYREEE (reference sequence). The CDR3 has 12 amino acids. In nucleotides, the CDR3 is TGTGCCAGCAGCGCCTCACGCTACGAGCAGTACTTC. The encoded protein is CASSASRYEQYF.

The chain couples TRBV6-5 to TRBJ1-5, with 9 bases lining up with TRBD1. CDR3 length: 15 residues. Trimming at V came to 4 bases and at J to 9 bases, leaving 10 bases not matched to a gene. Germline loops: CDR1 MNHEY, CDR2 SVGAGI. CDR3 sequence: CASSSIGTGTWPQHF. The CDR3 region has the DNA TGTGCCAGCAGTTCCATTGGGACAGGGACTTGGCCCCAGCATTTT.